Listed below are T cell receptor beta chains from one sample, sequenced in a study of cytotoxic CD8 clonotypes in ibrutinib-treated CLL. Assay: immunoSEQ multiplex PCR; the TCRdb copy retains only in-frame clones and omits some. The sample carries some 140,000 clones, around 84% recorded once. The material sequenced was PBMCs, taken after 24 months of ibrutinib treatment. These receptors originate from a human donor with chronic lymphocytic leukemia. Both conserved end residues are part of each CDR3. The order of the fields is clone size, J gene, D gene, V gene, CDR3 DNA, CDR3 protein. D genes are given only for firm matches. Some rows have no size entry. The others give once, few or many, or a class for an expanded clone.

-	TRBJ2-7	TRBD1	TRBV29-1	TGCAGCGTTGAAGCCGGGACAGGGGGAGACGAGCAGTACTTC	CSVEAGTGGDEQYF
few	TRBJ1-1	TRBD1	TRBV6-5	TGTGCCAGCAGTCCGACCGGGACAGAGAACACTGAAGCTTTCTTT	CASSPTGTENTEAFF
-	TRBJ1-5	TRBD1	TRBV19	TGTGCCAGTAGTATAATCAGGGGGCGCCCCGATCAGCCCCAGCATTTT	CASSIIRGRPDQPQHF
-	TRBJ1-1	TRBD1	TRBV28	TGTGCCAGCAGCAGACAGGGGAACACTGAAGCTTTCTTT	CASSRQGNTEAFF
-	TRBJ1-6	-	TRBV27	TGTGCCAGCAGTTTATCGAGTGGGTATAATTCACCCCTCCACTTT	CASSLSSGYNSPLHF
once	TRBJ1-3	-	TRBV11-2	TGTGCCAGCAGCTTAGCCGGAACCACTGGAAACACCATATATTTT	CASSLAGTTGNTIYF
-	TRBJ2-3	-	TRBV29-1	TGCAGCGTTGCCCAGGGGTGGGGCACAGATACGCAGTATTTT	CSVAQGWGTDTQYF
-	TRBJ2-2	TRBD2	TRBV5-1	TGCGCCAGCAGCGATAGCGGGGGCGGCGGGGAGCTGTTTTTT	CASSDSGGGGELFF
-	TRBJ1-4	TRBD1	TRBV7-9	TGTGCCAGCAGCATCTTAGGGGGGACAGGGGCGGAACAAAATGAAAAACTGTTTTTT	CASSILGGTGAEQNEKLFF
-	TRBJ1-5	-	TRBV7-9	TGTGCCAGCAGCTTAGAAGGGGTGGGTCAGCCCCAGCATTTT	CASSLEGVGQPQHF
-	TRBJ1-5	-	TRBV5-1	TGCGCCAGCAGCTTGTATGGGCTTGTGGCAATCCAGCCCCAGCATTTT	CASSLYGLVAIQPQHF
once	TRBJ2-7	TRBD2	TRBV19	TGTGCCAGTAGGGGGGGACTCGGGACTAACTACGAGCAGTACTTC	CASRGGLGTNYEQYF
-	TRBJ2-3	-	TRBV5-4	TGTGCCAGCAGCGATCAGCGCCGAGGGATCACAGATACGCAGTATTTT	CASSDQRRGITDTQYF
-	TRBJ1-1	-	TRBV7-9	TGTGCCAGCAGCTTAGGACAGTTGAACACTGAAGCTTTCTTT	CASSLGQLNTEAFF
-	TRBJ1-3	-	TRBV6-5	TGTGCCAGCAGTTACTCGAGGGGTTCTGGAAACACCATATATTTT	CASSYSRGSGNTIYF
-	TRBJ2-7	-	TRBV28	TGTGCCAGCAGTTCCCGATCGATAACCTACGAGCAGTACTTC	CASSSRSITYEQYF
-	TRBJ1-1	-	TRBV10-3	TGTGCCATCAGTGAGTCAACAGGGAGAGACACTGAAGCTTTCTTT	CAISESTGRDTEAFF
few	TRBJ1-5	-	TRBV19	TGTGCCAGTAGTGCGGGGGCAGGGGTTGCGAGGCCCCAGCATTTT	CASSAGAGVARPQHF
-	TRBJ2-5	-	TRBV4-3	TGCGCCAGCAGCCAAGACTATCAAGAGACCCAGTACTTC	CASSQDYQETQYF
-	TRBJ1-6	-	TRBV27	TGTGCCAGCAGTTCACCTGGAAACCCCAATTCACCCCTCCACTTT	CASSSPGNPNSPLHF
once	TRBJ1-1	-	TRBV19	TGTGCCAGTAGTATATCCCCAGACCCAGCCCGTACAGGTGAAGCTTTCTTT	CASSISPDPARTGEAFF
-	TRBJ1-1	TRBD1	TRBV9	TGTGCCAGCAGCTGGGGGACAGGGCTCAACATGAACACTGAAGCTTTCTTT	CASSWGTGLNMNTEAFF
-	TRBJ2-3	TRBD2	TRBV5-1	TGCGCCAGCAGCTTGGCCGGGGTAGCGGGGGGTGGCACAGATACGCAGTATTTT	CASSLAGVAGGGTDTQYF
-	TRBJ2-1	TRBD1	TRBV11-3	TGTGCCAGCAGCCGAATAGGGGGCCTTGCCAATGAGCAGTTCTTC	CASSRIGGLANEQFF
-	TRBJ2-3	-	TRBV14	TGTGCCAGCAGCCGGAACAGGGCAGATACGCAGTATTTT	CASSRNRADTQYF
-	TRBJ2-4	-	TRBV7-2	TGTGCCAGCAGCTTAGGGGGGTCCCTGGCCATTCAGTACTTC	CASSLGGSLAIQYF
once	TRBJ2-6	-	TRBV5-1	TGCGCCAGCAGCTTAAGGACAGCTGGGGCCAACGTCCTGACTTTC	CASSLRTAGANVLTF
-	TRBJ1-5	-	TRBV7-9	TGTGCCAGCAGCTTAGGGGCCAATGGGGGCAATCAGCCCCAGCATTTT	CASSLGANGGNQPQHF
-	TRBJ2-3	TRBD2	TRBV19	TGTGCCAGTAGTGTTGGGAAACTAGCGGGGGCTACAGATACGCAGTATTTT	CASSVGKLAGATDTQYF
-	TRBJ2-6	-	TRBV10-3	TGTGCCATCAGTGGTCAGGGGAGCGCTGGGGCCAACGTCCTGACTTTC	CAISGQGSAGANVLTF
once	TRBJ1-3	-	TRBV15	TGTGCCTCAGCCCTCGATAAAGCGGGAAACACCATATATTTT	CASALDKAGNTIYF
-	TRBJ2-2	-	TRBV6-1	TGTGCCAGCAAGGGGCCAGTAAACACCGGGGAGCTGTTTTTT	CASKGPVNTGELFF
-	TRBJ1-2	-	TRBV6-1	TGTGCCAGCAGTGAAGCTCCTGGTGCAGGGAGTAACTATGGCTACACCTTC	CASSEAPGAGSNYGYTF
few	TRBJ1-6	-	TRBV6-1	TGTGCCAGCAGTGAAGCAGGGCGGCCGAGGGAGACCCTCCACTTT	CASSEAGRPRETLHF
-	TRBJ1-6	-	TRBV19	TGTGCCAGTAGGTACCGAGGGGATAATTCACCCCTCCACTTT	CASRYRGDNSPLHF
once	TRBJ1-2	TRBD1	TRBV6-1	TGTGCCACCAACGGGGACAGCGGGGTTGGTGGCTACACCTTC	CATNGDSGVGGYTF
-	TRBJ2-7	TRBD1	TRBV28	TGTGCCAGCAGTTTTCGGGTAGGACAGGGTATGTACTTC	CASSFRVGQGMYF
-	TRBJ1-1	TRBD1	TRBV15	TGTGCCACCAGCAGCCGGGACAGGGGGACTGAAGCTTTCTTT	CATSSRDRGTEAFF
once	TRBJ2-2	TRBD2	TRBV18	TGTGCCAGCTCACCAACTAGCGGGGGGAACACCGGGGAGCTGTTTTTT	CASSPTSGGNTGELFF